This T cell receptor (beta chain) was identified during a study of shared clonotypes between healthy human individuals. Some clones are missing from TCRdb's copy, which holds only in-frame ones; the method was immunoSEQ multiplex PCR. This table holds roughly 1,600,000 clones, roughly 98.5% found once. The CDR3 runs 14 residues. V lost 3 bases and J 6 bases, leaving 15 bases between the germline ends. Germline lookup yields CDR1 LNHDA and CDR2 SQIVND (reference sequence). This clone was seen only a few times. Caucasian adults residing in Nashville, Tennessee made up all the donors. The source of this sequence is a man in his thirties or forties in good health. The chain joins TRBV19 to TRBJ2-7; D ambiguous. Sequenced input: naive CD4+ T cells sorted from blood. Sample subset: CD45RA+ positively selected. CDR3 nucleotide sequence: TGTGCCAGTAGTATCTCGCCCGCTGTTGGCGAGCAGTACTTC. Its translation: CASSISPAVGEQYF.